This T cell receptor beta chain originates from a study of blood T cell repertoires in COVID-19. Sequencing used immunoSEQ multiplex PCR; TCRdb keeps in-frame clones, though not all of them. The sample has roughly 290,000 clones, around 88% seen once. The study drew participants aged 18 to 89 years from roughly 25 US areas. Participant-reported clinical history was the basis for cohort assignment. The germline V gene encodes CDR1 MDHEN and CDR2 SYDVKM. The length of the CDR3 is 13 residues. The V gene lost 7 bases and the J gene lost 2 bases, with 12 bases spanning the gap. The sequence was obtained from a woman in her thirties or forties who had recovered from COVID-19. Specimen: PBMCs or T cells enriched from blood (not recorded which). V is TRBV28 and J is TRBJ2-7; D unclear. The chain's CDR3 is CASMRSPTYEQYF. The CDR3 DNA sequence: TGTGCCAGCATGAGATCCCCCACCTACGAGCAGTACTTC.